This entry lists 12 T cell receptor beta chains sequenced from one sample in a study of OX40 agonist ivuxolimab in advanced cancers. TCRdb's copy holds only in-frame clones and misses some; the assay was immunoSEQ multiplex PCR. The sample has 30,000 to 40,000 clones; roughly 89% are singletons. This sample comprised CD4+ or CD8+ T cells sorted from blood, obtained in a trial of the OX40 agonist ivuxolimab. These receptors all come from an adult with an advanced solid tumor such as melanoma, head and neck, liver or kidney cancer.

V is TRBV29-1 and J is TRBJ1-1; unclear D gene. CDR1 and CDR2 (germline): SQVTM, ANQGSEA. Between the trimmed V and J ends, which lost 2 bases and 4 bases, there was a span of 11 bases. This CDR3 is 13 amino acids long. For the CDR3, the DNA is TGCAGCGTTGAATCAGGCCTTGGCACTGAAGCTTTCTTT. Protein product: CSVESGLGTEAFF.

This chain links TRBV5-1 with TRBJ2-2; 11 nucleotides align to TRBD1. V dropped 0 bases and J dropped 6; count of bases not matched to a gene: 1. The CDR3 has 15 amino acids. The germline V gene encodes CDR1 SGHRS and CDR2 YFSETQ. The CDR3 DNA follows: TGCGCCAGCAGCTTGGAGGGACAGGGGGCCGGGGAGCTGTTTTTT. It specifies CASSLEGQGAGELFF.

V and J are TRBV15 and TRBJ2-5; TRBD2 matches 14 bases. CDR1 LNHNV and CDR2 YYDKDF come from the germline V gene (reference sequence). J gave up 5 bases and V 5 bases, and 7 bases lay outside the gene matches. The CDR3 runs to 16 residues. This CDR3 is CATSVGTSGSQETQYF. For the CDR3, the DNA is TGTGCCACCAGCGTGGGGACTAGCGGGAGTCAGGAGACCCAGTACTTC.

The chain couples TRBV28 to TRBJ1-1, with a weak D call TRBD1 (5 bases). Germline V gene data show CDR1 as MDHEN and CDR2 as SYDVKM. The CDR3 is made up of 14 amino acids. V lost 3 bases to trimming and J lost 3 bases, with 11 bases between them. CDR3 amino acids: CASSFPQGHTEAFF. As DNA, the CDR3 is TGTGCCAGCAGTTTTCCGCAGGGCCACACTGAAGCTTTCTTT. Full variable domain (missing parts from reference TRBV28 and TRBJ1-1): DVKVTQSSRYLVKRTGEKVFLECVQDMDHENMFWYRQDPGLGLRLIYFSYDVKMKEKGDIPEGYSVSREKKERFSLILESASTNQTSMYLCASSFPQGHTEAFFGQGTRLTVV.

The rearrangement joins TRBV7-9 to TRBJ2-1; 8 nucleotides match TRBD1. Germline CDR1 SEHNR, CDR2 FQNEAQ (reference sequence). V shed 3 bases and J 6 bases; nucleotides not matched to a gene: 1. The CDR3 has 13 amino acids. In DNA form, the CDR3 reads TGTGCCAGCAGCTTCGGGACAGGCAATGAGCAGTTCTTC. Protein sequence: CASSFGTGNEQFF.

The gene calls are TRBV27 and TRBJ2-6; possible D gene TRBD1, 5 bases. The CDR3 has 15 amino acids. Germline values: CDR1 MNHEY, CDR2 SMNVEV (reference sequence). V lost 2 bases and J lost 4, with 9 bases in between. The CDR3 is CASSLTRAGANVLTF. In DNA form, the CDR3 reads TGTGCCAGCAGTTTAACCAGGGCGGGGGCCAACGTCCTGACTTTC. Complete variable domain (other parts from reference TRBV27 and TRBJ2-6): EAQVTQNPRYLITVTGKKLTVTCSQNMNHEYMSWYRQDPGLGLRQIYYSMNVEVTDKGDVPEGYKVSRKEKRNFPLILESPSPNQTSLYFCASSLTRAGANVLTFGAGSRLTVL.

The table lists this clone with a count of one. The rearrangement uses TRBV7-2 and TRBJ2-1; D not resolved. Germline V lookup: CDR1 SGHTA, CDR2 FQGNSA. This CDR3 is 15 amino acids long. V was shortened by 5 bases and J by 3 bases, with 14 bases between the two germline ends. The CDR3, as DNA: TGTGCCAGCAGCCTCGGGCGAAACTACTACAATGAGCAGTTCTTC. Protein: CASSLGRNYYNEQFF.

V usage is TRBV7-9 and J usage is TRBJ1-4; a weak D match, TRBD1 (5 bases). CDR1 and CDR2 (germline): SEHNR, FQNEAQ (reference sequence). This CDR3 is 11 amino acids long. For the CDR3, the DNA is TGTGCGAGCGGGACCTCCCGCATACTGTTTTTT. Translating gives CASGTSRILFF.

V is TRBV2 and J is TRBJ2-5; 8 bases are a match to TRBD2. The CDR3 loop spans 19 amino acids. The junction had 22 bases not matched to a gene; V was cut back by 6 bases and J by 4 bases. Germline loops: CDR1 SNHLY, CDR2 FYNNEI. The CDR3 DNA follows: TGTGCCAGCAGGGGACCGCAAACTATAGACGGGAGGGTGCGAGAGACCCAGTACTTC. It encodes CASRGPQTIDGRVRETQYF.

V and J are TRBV4-2 and TRBJ2-2; D remains unclear. Trimming removed 3 bases at V and 3 bases at J, with 5 bases between. The CDR3 has 13 amino acids. The germline gives CDR1 LGHNA, CDR2 YNFKEQ. For the CDR3, the DNA is TGTGCCAGCAGCCACACCGACACCGGGGAGCTGTTTTTT. As protein: CASSHTDTGELFF.

The V and J genes are TRBV27 and TRBJ2-7; 8 bases align to TRBD1. V gave up 5 bases and J gave up 2 bases; unmatched junction bases: 8. This CDR3 comprises 15 residues. The germline V gene encodes CDR1 MNHEY and CDR2 SMNVEV (reference sequence). This chain's CDR3 is CASSPLMDRAYEQYF. As DNA, the CDR3 is TGTGCCAGCAGTCCTCTTATGGACAGGGCCTACGAGCAGTACTTC.

The J gene is TRBJ2-7, the V gene TRBV6-4; D is possibly TRBD2 (5 bases). In germline, CDR1 is MRHNA, CDR2 SNTAGT. V lost 5 bases to trimming and J lost 7 bases, with 6 bases between them. The length of the CDR3 is 10 residues. CDR3 sequence reads: CASSPGEQYF. CDR3 bases: TGTGCCAGCAGTCCGGGGGAGCAGTACTTC.